This T cell receptor beta chain emerged from a study of cytomegalovirus exposure and HLA in healthy donors. Study results and limitations: Accurate prediction of most subjects' HLA-A and HLA-B alleles from TCR beta sequences was reported. Most TCR sequences proved rare, with some public TCRs found in many donors. The authors later linked a missense DCLRE1C variant to TCR beta V- and J-gene trimming. Researchers left out some V segments, among them TRBV6-2 and TRBV6-3, as indistinguishable.

This CDR3 has 15 residues. CDR1 SGHRS and CDR2 YFSETQ come from the germline V gene. V lost 2 bases, J lost 5 bases, and 10 bases stayed unmatched. Points on this clone: Its cognate antigen is unknown.

With 60 Vbeta and 13 Jbeta primers, the PCR was carried out. Generated by immunoSEQ multiplex PCR, the TCRdb table keeps only in-frame clones and is missing some. Of approximately 91,000 clones in the sample, approximately 86% were seen once. The sequenced sample consisted of PBMCs. The V call is TRBV5-1, the J call TRBJ2-7; 7 bases agree with TRBD2. The sequence was obtained from a man aged 30 to 39 in good health and CMV-seropositive. The CDR3 sequence: CASSFGREFVHEQYF. As DNA, the CDR3 is TGCGCCAGCAGCTTCGGGCGGGAGTTTGTCCACGAGCAGTACTTC.